One and the same sample provided the 30 T cell receptor beta chains below, sequenced in a study of post-analysis software for immune sequencing data (dated by TCRdb to between 2014 and 2017). The paper as a whole reports these results and caveats: Patients showed significantly higher frequencies than controls for roughly 5 TRBV segments, among them TRBV5-6, TRBV5-1 and TRBV20-1.

Library construction relied on PCR. The reads were generated on an Illumina HiSeq 2500. To reduce PCR and sequencing biases, unique molecular identifiers were built into the TCR beta cDNA libraries. The public reads were quality trimmed at Q25 with fastp and then assembled into clones with MiXCR by TCRdb, keeping productive beta chains. CDR3 protein duplicates are merged, each entry listing the most common genes and DNA. Across this sample there are roughly 200,000 distinct CDR3 sequences, with 25% to 30% seen only once. The top ten constitute around 3.7% of the sample. These receptors are not linked to any known antigen. Sequences were obtained from blood. The receptors shown here come from a girl younger than 18 with multiple sclerosis.

This clonotype was seen a single time. J is TRBJ2-3 and V is TRBV28, with no clear D. Looked up from germline, CDR1 is MDHEN and CDR2 is SYDVKM. V was clipped by 7 bases and J by 6 bases, with 23 bases between them. The CDR3 loop spans 16 amino acids. CDR3 coding DNA: TGTGCCAGCATCCCCTTCGGCGAGTCCAGGCAGGATACGCAGTATTTT. Translated: CASIPFGESRQDTQYF.

V gene TRBV2 combines with J gene TRBJ1-2; 9 nucleotides match TRBD1. Germline V lookup: CDR1 SNHLY, CDR2 FYNNEI. The V gene end was trimmed by 6 bases and the J gene end by 7 bases; junction bases not matched to a gene: 3. CDR3 length: 12 residues. The CDR3 spells CASSRTGAGYTF. As DNA, the CDR3 is TGTGCCAGCAGCCGGACAGGGGCTGGCTACACCTTC.

Regarding this clonotype: This could be a read error, since a much larger clone is one nucleotide away. J is TRBJ2-5 and V is TRBV3-1, with D hard to call. CDR3 size: 13 residues. Between the trimmed V and J ends, which lost 4 bases and 0 bases, there was a span of 6 bases. The germline V gene encodes CDR1 LGHDT and CDR2 YNNKEL (reference sequence). CDR3 in amino acids: CASSRGNQETQYF. The CDR3 nucleotides read TGTGCCAGCAGCCGAGGAAACCAAGAGACCCAGTACTTC.

In this sample, this clonotype turned up many times. The chain recombines TRBV12-3 or TRBV12-4 with TRBJ2-6; 7 bases map to TRBD1. V was clipped by 3 bases and J by 0 bases; unmatched bases: 14. The CDR3 loop spans 20 amino acids. The CDR3 reads CASSFTLGQVLSSGANVLTF. DNA for the CDR3: TGTGCCAGCAGTTTTACCTTAGGACAGGTCCTCAGCTCTGGGGCCAACGTCCTGACTTTC.

On this clonotype itself: Given a much more abundant clone one base away, this may be a read error. The chain employs TRBV29-1 and TRBJ1-2; TRBD1 matches 7 bases. This CDR3 is 12 amino acids long. Germline CDR1 is SQVTM and CDR2 is ANQGSEA. CDR3 nucleotide sequence: TGCTGCGTTGACGACAGGGATACAGGCTACACCTTC. Residues: CCVDDRDTGYTF.

Points on this clonotype: A read error may explain this, as a much larger clone is one base away. Since no conserved phenylalanine or tryptophan closes the CDR3, a read error is the likely cause. The V gene is TRBV6-5, the J gene TRBJ2-5; 8 bases map to TRBD2. V shed 10 bases, J shed 4 bases, and the junction held 5 bases outside the gene matches. Per germline, CDR1 MNHEY and CDR2 SVGAGI. This CDR3 contains 12 residues. CDR3 sequence reads: CATSGRGETQYC. The CDR3 bases are TGTGCCACAAGCGGGAGAGGAGAGACCCAGTACTGC.

This clonotype has ten or more counts. The chain carries TRBV5-1 and TRBJ2-5; TRBD1 agrees at 7 bases. There are 16 residues in the CDR3. CDR1 SGHRS and CDR2 YFSETQ come from the germline V gene. J gave up 1 base and V 3 bases, and 9 bases lay outside the gene matches. CDR3 sequence reads: CASSSRQGISQETQYF. In DNA form, the CDR3 reads TGCGCCAGCAGCTCCCGACAGGGCATATCCCAAGAGACCCAGTACTTC.

The chain uses TRBV5-6 and TRBJ1-6; TRBD1 matches 9 bases. V gave up 2 bases and J gave up 10 bases; unmatched junction bases: 7. The CDR3 is 15 amino acids. CDR1 and CDR2 from the germline V gene are SGHDT and YYEEEE. The CDR3 DNA reads as TGTGCCAGCAGCTTCACCGGGACAGGGCCCTCACCCCTCCACTTT. It encodes CASSFTGTGPSPLHF.

The chain employs TRBV20-1 and TRBJ1-5; D uncertain. V lost 0 bases, J lost 4 bases, and 7 bases lay in between. Germline CDR1 reads DFQATT; CDR2 reads SNEGSKA (reference sequence). CDR3 length equals 13 residues. Written as DNA, the CDR3 is TGCAGTGCTAGAGAGCGACCTAATCAGCCCCAGCATTTT. It specifies CSARERPNQPQHF.

This clonotype was detected many times. The J gene is TRBJ2-3, the V gene TRBV7-9; no clear D. Trimming cost V 5 bases and J 2 bases, with 8 bases left between them. This CDR3 is built from 13 residues. CDR1 is SEHNR and CDR2 is FQNEAQ in the germline V gene (reference sequence). The CDR3 DNA sequence: TGTGCCAGCAGCCTCCTTTCCACAGATACGCAGTATTTT. As protein: CASSLLSTDTQYF.

V usage is TRBV12-3 or TRBV12-4 and J usage is TRBJ2-2, with 10 bases fitting TRBD2. V lost 10 bases and J lost 6; bases outside the gene matches: 5. The CDR3 consists of 13 residues. CDR3 amino acids: CANQRGGPGELFF. The CDR3 DNA reads TGTGCCAACCAGCGGGGGGGCCCCGGGGAGCTGTTTTTT.

As for this clonotype: One end of the junction varies from germline; a read error may be responsible. Written as DNA, the CDR3 is TGTGCCAGCAGACCCAGGGGGACAGCAGAAGCTATCTTT. Amino acids: CASRPRGTAEAIF. This sequence joins TRBV6-5 and TRBJ1-1; 7 positions match TRBD1. The germline V gene encodes CDR1 MNHEY and CDR2 SVGAGI. The CDR3 loop spans 13 amino acids.

This clonotype was seen many times. The chain has TRBV3-1 and TRBJ2-1, with D perhaps being TRBD1 or TRBD2 (5 bases each). Trimming removed 0 bases from V and 5 bases from J, with 23 bases in between. The CDR3 has 19 residues. CDR1 and CDR2 from the germline V gene are LGHDT and YNNKEL (reference sequence). The CDR3 loop is CASSQDMGVDKSFNNEQFF. CDR3 DNA sequence: TGTGCCAGCAGCCAAGATATGGGGGTGGACAAATCTTTTAACAATGAGCAGTTCTTC.

This clonotype occurred many times. The genes are TRBV4-1 and TRBJ2-7, with a weak D call TRBD2 (5 bases). Germline V lookup: CDR1 MGHRA, CDR2 YSYEKL. The CDR3 is 15 amino acids. With 5 bases removed from V and 5 bases from J, the gap between germline ends came to 19 bases. CDR3 loop: CASSSRSGSRDEQYF. The DNA for the CDR3 is TGCGCCAGCAGCTCCAGGAGCGGTAGCCGGGACGAGCAGTACTTC.

V and J are TRBV28 and TRBJ2-1; 9 bases are a match to TRBD2. V dropped 11 bases and J dropped 3; count of bases not matched to a gene: 5. This CDR3 is built from 13 residues. Germline loops: CDR1 MDHEN, CDR2 SYDVKM. The CDR3 loop is CAAAGGFYNEQFF. CDR3 DNA sequence: TGTGCCGCGGCGGGAGGGTTCTACAATGAGCAGTTCTTC. Based on the CDR3 plus reference TRBV28 and TRBJ2-1, the full variable domain is DVKVTQSSRYLVKRTGEKVFLECVQDMDHENMFWYRQDPGLGLRLIYFSYDVKMKEKGDIPEGYSVSREKKERFSLILESASTNQTSMYLCAAAGGFYNEQFFGPGTRLTVL.

The chain is built from TRBV12-3 or TRBV12-4 and TRBJ1-1; D perhaps matches TRBD1 (6 bases). The CDR3 is 15 amino acids. Deletions cut 5 bases from V and 0 bases from J, with 13 bases between. CDR3 loop: CASSTPGAVNTEAFF. As DNA, the CDR3 is TGTGCCAGCAGTACGCCAGGGGCGGTGAACACTGAAGCTTTCTTT.

In the case of this clonotype: This may come from a read error, since a much larger clone is one base off. V usage is TRBV20-1 and J usage is TRBJ2-1; D is perhaps TRBD1 (5 bases). Looked up from germline, CDR1 is DFQATT and CDR2 is SNEGSKA (reference sequence). CDR3 length equals 14 residues. Trimming took off 0 bases at V and 4 bases at J, with 10 bases between the two ends. The CDR3 protein is CSAREGPGYNEQFF. Here the CDR3 DNA reads TGCAGTGCTAGAGAGGGGCCTGGTTACAATGAGCAGTTCTTC.

The chain links TRBV7-9 to TRBJ2-7, with 12 nucleotides matching TRBD2. CDR3 length: 15 amino acids. J lost 2 bases, V lost 8 bases, and 7 bases had no gene match. Germline CDR1 reads SEHNR; CDR2 reads FQNEAQ (reference sequence). The CDR3: CASLRTSGETYEQYF. In DNA, the CDR3 is TGTGCCAGCCTTCGGACTAGCGGGGAAACCTACGAGCAGTACTTC.

This clonotype was picked up many times. This sequence joins TRBV5-1 and TRBJ2-1; no clear D gene. Germline V CDR1 and CDR2: SGHRS, YFSETQ. The ends were cut back, 0 bases at V and 5 bases at J, with 9 bases in the middle. The CDR3 contains 14 residues. CDR3 nucleotide sequence: TGCGCCAGCAGCTTGGGCTTCCCCAACAATGAGCAGTTCTTC. It codes for CASSLGFPNNEQFF.

The chain uses TRBV20-1 and TRBJ2-1; TRBD2 matches at 12 bases. CDR3 length: 14 amino acids. V lost 8 bases to trimming and J lost 3 bases; unmatched junction nucleotides: 5. Germline values: CDR1 DFQATT, CDR2 SNEGSKA (reference sequence). The CDR3 protein is CSTRTSGVYNEQFF. DNA of the CDR3: TGCAGTACTCGGACTAGCGGGGTCTACAATGAGCAGTTCTTC.

V is TRBV7-2 and J is TRBJ2-2; D gene uncertain. The CDR3 has 14 amino acids. Germline V gene lookup returns CDR1 SGHTA and CDR2 FQGNSA. Between the trimmed V and J ends, which lost 4 bases and 3 bases, there was a span of 9 bases. Here the CDR3 reads CASSSNSHTGELFF. The CDR3 coding sequence is TGTGCCAGCAGCTCCAACAGTCACACCGGGGAGCTGTTTTTT.

To note about this clonotype: A much larger clone lies one base from this, so it may be a read error. V gene TRBV5-1 combines with J gene TRBJ2-7; D may be TRBD2 (6 bases). CDR3 length: 13 residues. Germline lookup yields CDR1 SGHRS and CDR2 YFSETQ. Trimming removed 4 bases at V and 12 bases at J, with 20 bases between. Written as DNA, the CDR3 is TGCGCCAGCAGCCTCGGGGGATCGGGGGATGTGTACTTC. It codes for CASSLGGSGDVYF.

About this clonotype: A read error may explain this, as a much larger clone is one base away. J is TRBJ2-1 and V is TRBV20-1, with D possibly TRBD2 on 5 matching bases. Germline values: CDR1 DFQATT, CDR2 SNEGSKA (reference sequence). The CDR3 loop spans 14 amino acids. Here the CDR3 DNA reads TGCAGTACTAGACCGACGCGAAGGCCCAATGAGCAGTTCTTC. Translating gives CSTRPTRRPNEQFF.

This clonotype was seen a single time. DNA of the CDR3: TGTGCCAGCAGTTCCCGGGCCCCAAATAGCAATCAGCCCCAGCATTTT. Translating it yields CASSSRAPNSNQPQHF. V and J are TRBV5-5 and TRBJ1-5; D ambiguous. V lost 5 bases and J lost 0, with 15 bases in between. Germline lookup yields CDR1 SGHKS and CDR2 YYEKEE (reference sequence). This CDR3 contains 16 residues.

With respect to this clonotype: A much larger clone sits a single nucleotide away, making a read error possible. The chain has TRBV6-1 and TRBJ2-7; weak D call: TRBD2 (5 bases). The CDR3 is made up of 17 amino acids. The ends were cut back, 3 bases at V and 7 bases at J, with 25 bases in the middle. Germline values: CDR1 MNHNS, CDR2 SASEGT. Here the CDR3 reads CASSEGRALARYNEQYF. CDR3 in DNA: TGTGCCAGCAGTGAGGGTCGTGCGCTAGCACGGTACAATGAGCAGTACTTC.

The chain is built from TRBV20-1 and TRBJ2-1; D call uncertain. V was clipped by 7 bases and J by 5 bases, with 12 bases between them. This CDR3 comprises 12 residues. Germline V gives CDR1 DFQATT, CDR2 SNEGSKA (reference sequence). CDR3 residues: CSVSVVNNEQFF. CDR3 DNA: TGCAGTGTAAGCGTAGTAAACAATGAGCAGTTCTTC.

This clonotype was found a few times. The chain has TRBV5-1 and TRBJ2-3; unclear D gene. The CDR3 sequence is 16 residues long. Germline CDR1 reads SGHRS; CDR2 reads YFSETQ. Trimming left V 1 base short and J 1 base short, with 13 bases between. This chain's CDR3 is CASSLLYTPGTDTQYF. As DNA, the CDR3 is TGCGCCAGCAGCTTGCTTTATACCCCCGGCACAGATACGCAGTATTTT.

Concerning this clonotype: A much larger clone differs by one base, so this may be a read error. The chain joins TRBV11-2 to TRBJ1-5; no firm D call. The CDR3 spans 14 residues. Germline CDR1 and CDR2: SGHAT and FQNNGV. CDR3 sequence reads: CVSSPPGPNQPQHF. DNA for the CDR3: TGTGTCAGCAGCCCCCCAGGACCCAATCAGCCCCAGCATTTT.

The table lists this clonotype with a few counts. The J gene is TRBJ2-5, the V gene TRBV5-1; 8 bases align to TRBD2. Germline V gene sequence: CDR1 SGHRS, CDR2 YFSETQ. V lost 0 bases and J lost 5; bases outside the gene matches: 12. There are 17 residues in the CDR3. The chain's CDR3 is CASSLAESGGAGETQYF. CDR3 sequence (DNA): TGCGCCAGCAGCTTGGCCGAATCCGGGGGGGCAGGGGAGACCCAGTACTTC. Using reference TRBV5-1 and TRBJ2-5 for the parts outside the CDR3, the full variable domain is KAGVTQTPRYLIKTRGQQVTLSCSPISGHRSVSWYQQTPGQGLQFLFEYFSETQRNKGNFPGRFSGRQFSNSRSEMNVSTLELGDSALYLCASSLAESGGAGETQYFGPGTRLLVL.

This chain connects TRBV5-1 to TRBJ1-1; 8 nucleotides match TRBD1. The CDR3 is 14 amino acids. Trimming cost V 6 bases and J 0 bases; bases outside gene matches: 4. Germline lookup yields CDR1 SGHRS and CDR2 YFSETQ. Here the CDR3 DNA reads TGCGCCAGCACCTGGGGACAGGTGAACACTGAAGCTTTCTTT. Amino acid sequence: CASTWGQVNTEAFF.